The clone carrying this T cell receptor (beta chain) was detected once. Antigen: not known. The data stem from a study of T-cell reconstitution after alpha-beta-depleted transplantation in children. Study observations and caveats: At day 60, the high TCRbeta diversity found in some patients originated from recipient T cells and thymic progenitors that had survived. At around two months after transplant, the alpha-beta T cells were reportedly derived from several hundred expanded clones that came from non-depleted graft cells. One year after transplant, T-cell counts and diversity came mostly from newly produced T cells.

Germline V lookup: CDR1 DFQATT, CDR2 SNEGSKA (reference sequence). Trimming cost V 1 base and J 8 bases, with 8 bases left between them. This CDR3 has 11 amino acids. Preparation of the TCRbeta library used unique molecular identifiers. Via MiXCR, TCRdb re-called the PCR reads, giving one row per CDR3 protein. The sample yields roughly 420,000 distinct CDR3 sequences, 15% to 20% seen once. This TCR was sampled from a boy in the first two years of life who had a stem cell transplant for Wiskott-Aldrich syndrome, so the T cells may come from the graft donor. The source was PBMCs, mostly from graft donor cells, collected 360 days after TCRalphabeta/CD19-depleted stem cell transplant. The chain uses TRBV20-1 and TRBJ1-1; D gene unclear. The CDR3 reads CSARVQREAFF. Written as DNA, the CDR3 is TGCAGTGCTAGAGTCCAGAGGGAAGCTTTCTTT.